A single T cell receptor beta chain is shown here with its context. Its antigen is unknown. Data came from immunoSEQ multiplex PCR; TCRdb stores just in-frame clones and leaves some out. The table includes 250,000 to 400,000 clones, roughly 87% detected once. The data are from a study of cytomegalovirus exposure and HLA in healthy donors. Across the study: The use of the same platform for the 110 or so validation repertoires and the roughly 670 first-cohort repertoires was reported by a later analysis. Study-level findings and limits: It was approximately 170 TCR beta chains that were listed as cytomegalovirus-associated. One later analysis, an examination of the 100 to 150 validation repertoires, found that first-cohort TCR clusters tended to co-occur in them. Three CMV-associated chains proved CMV antigen-specific in vitro.

Trimming shortened V by 4 bases and J by 5 bases, and 21 bases separated the two germline ends. CDR1 and CDR2 from the germline V gene are SGHNT and YYREEE (reference sequence). The CDR3 contains 16 residues. This sequence joins TRBV5-4 and TRBJ2-5; D could derive from TRBD1 or TRBD2 (6 bases each). Material: PBMCs. The origin of this receptor is a woman aged 30 to 39 in good health and CMV-seropositive. The CDR3 coding sequence is TGTGCCAGCAGCATTGGCCGAGGGGGGCTAGAGGAGACCCAGTACTTC. Translating gives CASSIGRGGLEETQYF. Based on the CDR3 plus reference TRBV5-4 and TRBJ2-5, the full variable domain is ETGVTQSPTHLIKTRGQQVTLRCSSQSGHNTVSWYQQALGQGPQFIFQYYREEENGRGNFPPRFSGLQFPNYSSELNVNALELDDSALYLCASSIGRGGLEETQYFGPGTRLLVL.